Listed here are 20 T cell receptor beta chains from one sample, sequenced in a study of T cells in Graves' hyperthyroidism and ophthalmopathy. The investigators amplified TCR beta CDR3 regions from RNA transcripts. Researchers ran a first-round RT-PCR on the TCR CDR3 using the HTBI primer set. Using its own MiXCR run on the multiplex PCR reads, TCRdb lists one record per CDR3 protein. The sample includes 300,000 to 450,000 distinct CDR3 sequences, roughly 25% of them seen just once. Sequencing input: blood. The receptors stem from a man over 45 with Graves' hyperthyroidism.

CDR3 residues: CSASARAVIYNEQFF. The CDR3, as DNA: TGCAGTGCCTCCGCCAGGGCCGTGATCTACAATGAGCAGTTCTTC. The J gene is TRBJ2-1, the V gene TRBV20-1; the D gene is possibly TRBD1 (5 bases). With 6 bases removed from V and 3 bases from J, the gap between germline ends came to 18 bases. Germline CDR1 is DFQATT and CDR2 is SNEGSKA (reference sequence). The CDR3 consists of 15 residues.

This clonotype was seen more than once but under ten times. CDR3 region: CASSQDVRFDYGYTF. The CDR3 DNA reads TGTGCCAGCAGCCAAGATGTCAGGTTTGACTATGGCTACACCTTC. The chain joins TRBV14 to TRBJ1-2; D is unresolved. Germline CDR1 reads SGHDN; CDR2 reads FVKESK. Trimming cost V 0 bases and J 3 bases, with 11 bases left between them. The CDR3 has 15 residues.

This clonotype was counted only a few times. A read error may be the cause here, since a much bigger clone is one base away. The chain is built from TRBV2 and TRBJ2-1; 7 nucleotides align to TRBD2. This CDR3 spans 13 amino acids. Per the germline V gene, CDR1 is SNHLY and CDR2 is FYNNEI. The CDR3 spells CACSDGTNNEQFF. DNA for the CDR3: TGTGCCTGCAGTGACGGGACTAACAATGAGCAGTTCTTC.

This clonotype was seen more than once but under ten times. The chain is built from TRBV7-2 and TRBJ2-7; 7 bases line up with TRBD2. V trimming: 8 bases; J trimming: 4 bases; junction bases outside the gene matches: 5. Germline V gene data show CDR1 as SGHTA and CDR2 as FQGNSA. There are 12 residues in the CDR3. The CDR3 here is CASGLAAYEQYF. The CDR3 DNA reads as TGTGCCAGCGGGCTAGCGGCATACGAGCAGTACTTC.

The chain has TRBV7-9 and TRBJ2-3; weak D call: TRBD2 (6 bases). Trimming removed 0 bases from V and 2 bases from J, with 15 bases in between. Germline lookup yields CDR1 SEHNR and CDR2 FQNEAQ (reference sequence). The CDR3 length is 17 residues. CDR3 sequence reads: CASSLAQGGTATDTQYF. The DNA for the CDR3 is TGTGCCAGCAGCTTAGCGCAGGGCGGGACCGCCACAGATACGCAGTATTTT.

Only a few counts were recorded for this clonotype. The chain couples TRBV27 to TRBJ2-2; a possible D gene is TRBD2 (6 bases). CDR1 is MNHEY, CDR2 SMNVEV, per germline (reference sequence). Trimming stripped 3 bases from V and 7 bases from J, with 12 bases between. The CDR3 is 14 residues long. As DNA, the CDR3 is TGTGCCAGCAGTTTCGGGCTAGCGCTCGGGGAGCTGTTTTTT. This sequence encodes CASSFGLALGELFF.

The CDR3 bases are TGTGCCAGCAGCCTGCCTGCAGGGGCGGTCGGGGAGCTGTTTTTT. It encodes CASSLPAGAVGELFF. The chain links TRBV7-6 to TRBJ2-2, with D maybe TRBD1 (6 bases). The ends were cut back, 5 bases at V and 7 bases at J, with 17 bases in the middle. The germline V gene has CDR1 SGHVS and CDR2 FNYEAQ. This CDR3 is built from 15 residues.

This clonotype was seen a handful of times. The chain joins TRBV6-1 to TRBJ1-1; TRBD1 matches at 12 bases. Looked up from germline, CDR1 is MNHNS and CDR2 is SASEGT. V was clipped by 8 bases and J by 0 bases; unmatched bases: 1. This CDR3 region has 14 residues. The chain's CDR3 is CASGTGGLNTEAFF. CDR3 DNA sequence: TGTGCCAGCGGGACAGGGGGCCTGAACACTGAAGCTTTCTTT.

This clonotype was picked up a small number of times. V usage is TRBV3-1 and J usage is TRBJ2-1, with 14 bases fitting TRBD2. The CDR3 has 18 residues. From germline, CDR1 is LGHDT and CDR2 YNNKEL (reference sequence). Trimming at V came to 2 bases and at J to 2 bases, leaving 5 bases not matched to a gene. CDR3 residues: CASSQPTSGRAPYNEQFF. The CDR3 DNA reads TGTGCCAGCAGCCAACCGACTAGCGGGAGGGCCCCCTACAATGAGCAGTTCTTC.

This rearrangement joins TRBV24-1 to TRBJ2-2; TRBD1 matches at 8 bases. In germline, CDR1 is KGHDR, CDR2 SFDVKD. Germline trimming cut 4 bases from V and 1 base from J; bases unmatched to any gene: 4. The CDR3 sequence is 16 residues long. CDR3 coding DNA: TGTGCCACCAGTGACCCGGGACAGGAGAACACCGGGGAGCTGTTTTTT. This sequence encodes CATSDPGQENTGELFF.

At least ten counts were recorded for this clonotype. The V call is TRBV11-2, the J call TRBJ2-1; D is possibly TRBD2 (5 bases). The CDR3 sequence is 15 residues long. Between the trimmed V and J ends, which lost 0 bases and 5 bases, there was a span of 11 bases. CDR1 is SGHAT, CDR2 FQNNGV, per germline. For the CDR3, the DNA is TGTGCCAGCAGCTTAGATCTCGAGCGGCACAATGAGCAGTTCTTC. It encodes CASSLDLERHNEQFF.

V and J are TRBV9 and TRBJ2-7; 13 nucleotides match TRBD2. The CDR3 is made up of 16 amino acids. Germline V gene data show CDR1 as SGDLS and CDR2 as YYNGEE. V dropped 4 bases and J dropped 1; count of bases not matched to a gene: 5. The CDR3 nucleotides read TGTGCCAGCAGCACGACGACTAGCGGGGGGTCCTACGAGCAGTACTTC. It codes for CASSTTTSGGSYEQYF.

This chain connects TRBV2 to TRBJ1-5; a weak D match, TRBD1 (5 bases). This CDR3 spans 14 amino acids. In germline, CDR1 is SNHLY, CDR2 FYNNEI. Trimming removed 8 bases from V and 2 bases from J, with 13 bases in between. CDR3 nucleotides: TGTGCCAGCGGTGGGGGTGTTGGCAATCAGCCCCAGCATTTT. The encoded protein is CASGGGVGNQPQHF.

At least ten counts were recorded for this clonotype. The chain has TRBV30 and TRBJ2-1; possible D gene TRBD1, 6 bases. This CDR3 spans 14 amino acids. Between the trimmed V and J ends, which lost 2 bases and 8 bases, there was a span of 16 bases. Germline values: CDR1 GTSNPN, CDR2 SVGIG (reference sequence). The DNA for the CDR3 is TGTGCCTGGAGTACAAATACAGGGATAGATGAGCAGTTCTTC. The encoded protein is CAWSTNTGIDEQFF.

This clonotype has ten or more counts. The chain combines TRBV11-3 with TRBJ2-3, with 12 positions matching TRBD2. V lost 5 bases and J lost 5; bases outside the gene matches: 5. Germline CDR1 reads SGHNT; CDR2 reads YENEEA. CDR3 size: 15 residues. CDR3 bases: TGTGCCAGCAGCCTCGGACTAGCGGGACGAGATACGCAGTATTTT. The encoded protein is CASSLGLAGRDTQYF.

This clonotype was seen a handful of times. The V and J genes are TRBV19 and TRBJ2-7; D ambiguous. V was trimmed by 0 bases and J by 2 bases, leaving 2 bases between them. This CDR3 is built from 12 residues. Germline-derived CDR1 and CDR2 are LNHDA and SQIVND (reference sequence). The CDR3 sequence is CASSIEPYEQYF. DNA for the CDR3: TGTGCCAGTAGTATAGAACCCTACGAGCAGTACTTC. The full variable domain, in which reference TRBV19 and TRBJ2-7 provide the parts outside the CDR3, is DGGITQSPKYLFRKEGQNVTLSCEQNLNHDAMYWYRQDPGQGLRLIYYSQIVNDFQKGDIAEGYSVSREKKESFPLTVTSAQKNPTAFYLCASSIEPYEQYFGPGTRLTVT.

This clonotype was observed a few times. This chain links TRBV15 with TRBJ2-3; TRBD2 matches 10 bases. The CDR3 is 17 amino acids. The V segment lost 1 base and the J segment 2 bases; nucleotides outside the gene matches: 6. Germline loops: CDR1 LNHNV, CDR2 YYDKDF (reference sequence). Here the CDR3 DNA reads TGTGCCACCAGCAGAGGTGGACTAGCGGATTTCACAGATACGCAGTATTTT. It encodes CATSRGGLADFTDTQYF. Supplemented by reference TRBV15 and TRBJ2-3, the full variable domain reads DAMVIQNPRYQVTQFGKPVTLSCSQTLNHNVMYWYQQKSSQAPKLLFHYYDKDFNNEADTPDNFQSRRPNTSFCFLDIRSPGLGDTAMYLCATSRGGLADFTDTQYFGPGTRLTVL.

A remark on this clonotype: At one boundary the junction diverges from the germline segment, which might be a read error. J is TRBJ1-2 and V is TRBV5-1; D call uncertain. This CDR3 spans 14 amino acids. Germline values: CDR1 SGHRS, CDR2 YFSETQ. The CDR3 bases are TGCGCCAGCAGCTTGGTTAGGAGAGACTATGACTACACCTTC. It yields the protein CASSLVRRDYDYTF.

This clonotype has at least ten counts. This chain connects TRBV11-3 to TRBJ2-3, with D perhaps assigned TRBD1 or TRBD2 (5 bases each). Per germline, CDR1 SGHNT and CDR2 YENEEA. This CDR3 comprises 13 residues. V gave up 5 bases and J gave up 4 bases, with 10 bases separating them. The chain's CDR3 is CASSQTGPDTQYF. CDR3 coding DNA: TGTGCCAGCAGCCAGACGGGGCCAGATACGCAGTATTTT.

This chain connects TRBV5-6 to TRBJ2-2; 15 bases are shared with TRBD2. V was clipped by 4 bases and J by 7 bases; unmatched bases: 14. The CDR3 is 19 residues long. Germline CDR1 and CDR2: SGHDT and YYEEEE. For the CDR3, the DNA is TGTGCCAGCAGCCCCCGCTCGGGACTAGCGGGAGGATGGGGCGGGGAGCTGTTTTTT. Residues: CASSPRSGLAGGWGGELFF.